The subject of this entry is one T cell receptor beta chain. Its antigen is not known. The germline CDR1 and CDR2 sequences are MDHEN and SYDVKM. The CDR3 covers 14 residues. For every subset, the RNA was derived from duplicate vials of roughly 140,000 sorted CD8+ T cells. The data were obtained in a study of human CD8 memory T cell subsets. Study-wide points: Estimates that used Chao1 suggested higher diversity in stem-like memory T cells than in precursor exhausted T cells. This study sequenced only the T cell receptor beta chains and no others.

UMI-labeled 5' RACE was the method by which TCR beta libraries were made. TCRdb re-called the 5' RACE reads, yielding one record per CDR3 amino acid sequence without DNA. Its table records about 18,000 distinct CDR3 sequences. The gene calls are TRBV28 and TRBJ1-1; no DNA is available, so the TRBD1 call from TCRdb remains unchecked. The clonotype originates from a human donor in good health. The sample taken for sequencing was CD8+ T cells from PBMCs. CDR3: CASSLGRRPTEAFF. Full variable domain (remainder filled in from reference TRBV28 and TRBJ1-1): DVKVTQSSRYLVKRTGEKVFLECVQDMDHENMFWYRQDPGLGLRLIYFSYDVKMKEKGDIPEGYSVSREKKERFSLILESASTNQTSMYLCASSLGRRPTEAFFGQGTRLTVV.